This TCR beta chain was identified in a study of T cells expressing NK-cell markers. Study background: From sorted CD3+CD56+NKG2C+, CD3+CD56+NKG2C- and CD3+CD56-NKG2C+ T cells came the TCR beta repertoires. Among the eight sequenced donors, seven tested HCMV-seropositive and one tested seronegative.

The length of the CDR3 is 16 residues. Germline V CDR1 and CDR2: SGHRS, YFSETQ. From the 5' RACE reads, TCRdb lists one entry per CDR3 protein and no DNA. The sample yields about 380,000 distinct CDR3 sequences, of which the top ten take up 4% to 6.5%. The specimen sequenced was blood T cells: a sorted CD56 or NKG2C T cell subset, CD4+ or CD8+ T cells, or bulk PBMC T cells (not recorded which). The V and J genes are TRBV5-1 and TRBJ2-1; TCRdb picks TRBD1, but there is no DNA to check that call. This clonotype was sampled from a man aged 18 to 69 in good health. The CDR3 loop reads CASSLANQGRYNEQFF.